The entry below gives a single T cell receptor (beta chain) sequence along with its context. Study processing details: Estimation of nucleated cell counts relied on the amplification of reference gene primers. Clones were read by immunoSEQ multiplex PCR, and TCRdb kept only the in-frame ones, dropping some. That table is the source of V, J and clone size, and D and trimming were worked out from the DNA. Of about 300,000 clones in the sample, 85% to 90% are singletons; the top ten hold roughly 6.1%. V was clipped by 7 bases and J by 6 bases; unmatched bases: 10. CDR1 SGHNT and CDR2 YENEEA come from the germline V gene. The CDR3 has 15 amino acids. The sample belongs to a study of blood T cell repertoires in COVID-19. Study summary: Acute and convalescent COVID-19 samples came from the United States, Italy and Spain. T cells, B-cell-depleted T cells, or PBMCs provided the cDNA or gDNA that served as material.

V and J are TRBV11-3 and TRBJ2-7, with 12 bases fitting TRBD2. The sequencing input was peripheral blood. This TCR came from a woman between 50 and 59 years old with COVID-19, enrolled during active disease. Here the CDR3 DNA reads TGTGCCAGCAACGCGGGGGGACTAGCGGGTGGCGAGCAGTACTTC. Amino acids: CASNAGGLAGGEQYF.